Presented here are 27 T cell receptor beta chains from one specimen sequenced in a study of blood T cell repertoires in COVID-19. The assay was immunoSEQ multiplex PCR, and TCRdb's table has in-frame clones only and misses some. The top ten clones hold approximately 0.3% of a sample with around 700,000 clones, 80% to 90% of them seen once. Sequencing input: peripheral blood. All receptors derive from a woman between 18 and 29 years old with acute or convalescent COVID-19.

The chain uses TRBV10-2 and TRBJ1-1, with 9 nucleotides matching TRBD1. Germline loops: CDR1 WSHSY, CDR2 SAAADI. The CDR3 has 12 residues. V lost 6 bases, J lost 4 bases, and 0 bases stayed unmatched. As DNA, the CDR3 is TGCGCCAGCAGGACAGGGGGCACTGAAGCTTTCTTT. Translating it yields CASRTGGTEAFF.

V gene TRBV19 combines with J gene TRBJ1-2; D gene unclear. CDR1 and CDR2 (germline): LNHDA, SQIVND (reference sequence). This CDR3 is 14 amino acids long. Trimming cost V 0 bases and J 4 bases, with 9 bases left between them. CDR3 loop: CASSIDEAFYGYTF. CDR3 sequence (DNA): TGTGCCAGTAGTATAGATGAGGCCTTCTATGGCTACACCTTC.

The CDR3 bases are TGTGCCAGCAGCTACGACCGGGACATATTCTATGGCTACACCTTC. This translates into CASSYDRDIFYGYTF. The chain uses TRBV27 and TRBJ1-2; possible D gene TRBD1, 6 bases. There are 15 residues in the CDR3. V lost 6 bases and J lost 4, with 18 bases in between. Germline CDR1 and CDR2: MNHEY and SMNVEV (reference sequence).

CDR3 DNA sequence: TGCGCCAGCAGCCTCTCGGGGGATCAAGAAAAACTGTTTTTT. The encoded protein is CASSLSGDQEKLFF. V is TRBV5-1 and J is TRBJ1-4; tentatively, D is TRBD1 (5 bases). This CDR3 comprises 14 residues. The V and J ends lost 4 bases and 8 bases respectively, with 15 bases between them. From germline, CDR1 is SGHRS and CDR2 YFSETQ.

The chain employs TRBV11-2 and TRBJ1-2, with D tentatively TRBD1 (5 bases). V lost 5 bases, J lost 4 bases, and 20 bases lay in between. Germline CDR1 is SGHAT and CDR2 is FQNNGV. This CDR3 has 16 amino acids. CDR3 protein: CASSPSVGGIGYGYTF. In DNA form, the CDR3 reads TGTGCCAGCAGCCCGTCGGTGGGGGGAATTGGCTATGGCTACACCTTC. Complete variable domain (other parts from reference TRBV11-2 and TRBJ1-2): EAGVAQSPRYKIIEKRQSVAFWCNPISGHATLYWYQQILGQGPKLLIQFQNNGVVDDSQLPKDRFSAERLKGVDSTLKIQPAKLEDSAVYLCASSPSVGGIGYGYTFGSGTRLTVV.

The chain couples TRBV6-5 to TRBJ2-3; a possible D gene is TRBD2 (7 bases). The CDR3 totals 15 residues. Trimming pared 6 bases from V and 1 base from J, leaving 14 bases between. The germline gives CDR1 MNHEY, CDR2 SVGAGI. CDR3 nucleotides: TGTGCCAGCAGCCGTGGGGGGGCTGGCACAGATACGCAGTATTTT. Amino acid sequence: CASSRGGAGTDTQYF.

The V call is TRBV27, the J call TRBJ1-4, with D maybe TRBD1 (6 bases). This CDR3 contains 16 residues. Germline CDR1 and CDR2: MNHEY and SMNVEV (reference sequence). Trimming cost V 5 bases and J 5 bases, with 18 bases left between them. CDR3 sequence: CASSGPNRASNEKLFF. The CDR3 DNA is TGTGCCAGCAGTGGTCCGAACAGGGCCTCGAATGAAAAACTGTTTTTT.

This clone was counted only a few times. One end of the junction varies from germline; a read error may be responsible. The chain employs TRBV6-1 and TRBJ1-2, with D tentatively TRBD1 (5 bases). CDR1 is MNHNS, CDR2 SASEGT, per germline. The CDR3 runs 13 residues. The CDR3 loop reads CASREGEVEGYTF. The CDR3 nucleotides are TGTGCCAGCAGGGAAGGGGAGGTCGAGGGCTACACCTTC.

This sequence joins TRBV28 and TRBJ1-6; 7 bases are shared with TRBD1. Germline V lookup: CDR1 MDHEN, CDR2 SYDVKM. The CDR3 totals 15 residues. Germline trimming cut 3 bases from V and 10 bases from J; bases unmatched to any gene: 9. The CDR3 loop is CASSLRQGGGSPLHF. CDR3 nucleotides: TGTGCCAGCAGTTTGCGACAGGGCGGGGGGTCACCCCTCCACTTT.

The CDR3 nucleotides read TGTGCCAGCAGCAAGCTTCCCCCTAGCCACCACGAGGACTATGGCTACACCTTC. It encodes CASSKLPPSHHEDYGYTF. This rearrangement joins TRBV21-1 to TRBJ1-2. TRBV21-1 is a documented pseudogene. This CDR3 region has 18 residues.

The rearrangement uses TRBV7-3 and TRBJ1-1; 7 bases fit TRBD1. Unmatched junction bases numbered 8, after V lost 5 bases and J lost 2 bases. This CDR3 region has 15 residues. Per the germline V gene, CDR1 is SGHTA and CDR2 is FQGTGA. CDR3 bases: TGTGCCAGCAGCCTGACCGGGACAGCTAACACTGAAGCTTTCTTT. Translating it yields CASSLTGTANTEAFF.

V usage is TRBV5-1 and J usage is TRBJ2-3; D is unclear. Trimming removed 4 bases at V and 0 bases at J, with 12 bases between. CDR1 is SGHRS, CDR2 YFSETQ, per germline. The CDR3 covers 15 residues. The DNA for the CDR3 is TGCGCCAGCAGCCCAAAGATGACTAGCACAGATACGCAGTATTTT. Translating gives CASSPKMTSTDTQYF.

The chain recombines TRBV18 with TRBJ2-1; 9 nucleotides align to TRBD2. The J segment lost 7 bases and the V segment lost 1 base, leaving 8 bases of the junction unmatched. Per germline, CDR1 KGHSH and CDR2 LQKENI. The CDR3 sequence is 16 residues long. The CDR3 loop reads CASSPRRGGHENEQFF. The CDR3, as DNA: TGTGCCAGCTCACCACGGCGGGGGGGCCATGAGAATGAGCAGTTCTTC.

The CDR3 loop reads CASSSRTGLNYGYTF. CDR3 bases: TGTGCCAGCAGCTCACGGACAGGACTTAACTATGGCTACACCTTC. The J gene is TRBJ1-2, the V gene TRBV7-8, with 7 bases identical to TRBD1. The V and J ends lost 4 bases and 1 base, in that order; junction bases with no gene match: 6. CDR3 length: 15 residues. Germline V lookup: CDR1 SGHVS, CDR2 FQNEAQ.

The chain carries TRBV12-5 and TRBJ2-5, with TRBD1 matching over 7 bases. The V gene's germline CDR1 is LGHNT and CDR2 FRNRAP. The CDR3 contains 16 residues. J was trimmed by 5 bases and V by 7 bases; bases with no gene match: 16. DNA for the CDR3: TGTGCTAGTGCCCCCTGGGGCGACAGGGCCATGGAGACCCAGTACTTC. Its translation is CASAPWGDRAMETQYF.

CDR3 sequence (DNA): TGTGCCAGCAGGGGAGGGGCCGGTCCTTCACCCCTCCACTTT. This sequence encodes CASRGGAGPSPLHF. The chain recombines TRBV25-1 with TRBJ1-6; the D gene is possibly TRBD1 (5 bases). The CDR3 loop spans 14 amino acids. CDR1 and CDR2 from the germline V gene are MGHDK and SYGVNS. The V and J ends lost 6 bases and 9 bases respectively, with 15 bases between them.

The chain recombines TRBV9 with TRBJ2-7; 8 bases match TRBD2. CDR3 length: 16 amino acids. Germline CDR1 SGDLS, CDR2 YYNGEE. Germline trimming cut 0 bases from V and 6 bases from J; bases unmatched to any gene: 11. DNA for the CDR3: TGTGCCAGCAGCGTAGCCGCCTTGGGGCGGGGGGCCGAGCAGTACTTC. Translating it yields CASSVAALGRGAEQYF.

The chain couples TRBV24-1 to TRBJ2-1; TRBD2 agrees at 10 bases. This CDR3 is built from 13 residues. Germline V gene sequence: CDR1 KGHDR, CDR2 SFDVKD. J lost 3 bases, V lost 11 bases, and 3 bases had no gene match. The CDR3 protein is CAIGLADYNEQFF. CDR3 nucleotides: TGTGCCATCGGACTAGCGGACTACAATGAGCAGTTCTTC.

The chain has TRBV5-1 and TRBJ2-3; a possible D gene is TRBD1 (6 bases). Trimming pared 0 bases from V and 4 bases from J, leaving 12 bases between. The CDR3 consists of 15 residues. Germline V lookup: CDR1 SGHRS, CDR2 YFSETQ. CDR3 nucleotides: TGCGCCAGCAGCTTGGCATTTGAGGGGGCAGATACGCAGTATTTT. Its protein product is CASSLAFEGADTQYF. Complete variable domain (other parts from reference TRBV5-1 and TRBJ2-3): KAGVTQTPRYLIKTRGQQVTLSCSPISGHRSVSWYQQTPGQGLQFLFEYFSETQRNKGNFPGRFSGRQFSNSRSEMNVSTLELGDSALYLCASSLAFEGADTQYFGPGTRLTVL.

The rearrangement links TRBV28 to TRBJ2-1; the D gene is possibly TRBD1 (5 bases). Germline V gene data show CDR1 as MDHEN and CDR2 as SYDVKM. The CDR3 sequence is 15 residues long. Trimming left V 2 bases short and J 4 bases short, with 12 bases between. CDR3 in amino acids: CASSLVLTEYNEQFF. In DNA form, the CDR3 reads TGTGCCAGCAGTTTAGTTCTGACAGAGTACAATGAGCAGTTCTTC.

This clone was counted a single time. The chain joins TRBV5-1 to TRBJ1-2; 9 bases are a match to TRBD1. The germline CDR1 and CDR2 sequences are SGHRS and YFSETQ. The CDR3 is 16 residues long. With 4 bases clipped from V and 0 bases from J, the junction kept 7 bases outside the gene matches. The CDR3 reads CASSPGTGRANYGYTF. CDR3 sequence (DNA): TGCGCCAGCAGCCCCGGGACAGGGAGAGCTAACTATGGCTACACCTTC.

The chain carries TRBV18 and TRBJ1-4; D remains ambiguous. Trimming took off 0 bases at V and 5 bases at J, with 7 bases between the two ends. Per the germline V gene, CDR1 is KGHSH and CDR2 is LQKENI. The CDR3 is 14 amino acids. The CDR3 here is CASSPPGKNEKLFF. The CDR3 bases are TGTGCCAGCTCACCACCCGGGAAGAATGAAAAACTGTTTTTT.

The J gene is TRBJ1-1, the V gene TRBV4-1, with D unclear. The CDR3 is made up of 14 amino acids. CDR1 is MGHRA and CDR2 is YSYEKL in the germline V gene. With 1 base removed from V and 3 bases from J, the gap between germline ends came to 9 bases. DNA of the CDR3: TGCGCCAGCAGCCAAGTGGGAGAGGACACTGAAGCTTTCTTT. Encoded protein: CASSQVGEDTEAFF.

The rearrangement joins TRBV30 to TRBJ2-7, with D unresolved. The CDR3 is 14 amino acids. V was cut by 2 bases and J by 0 bases, with 11 bases left in between. The germline gives CDR1 GTSNPN, CDR2 SVGIG (reference sequence). CDR3 DNA sequence: TGTGCCTGGAGTTCTAACCTAATCTCCTACGAGCAGTACTTC. Translating gives CAWSSNLISYEQYF. The variable domain in full, completed from reference TRBV30 and TRBJ2-7, reads SQTIHQWPATLVQPVGSPLSLECTVEGTSNPNLYWYRQAAGRGLQLLFYSVGIGQISSEVPQNLSASRPQDRQFILSSKKLLLSDSGFYLCAWSSNLISYEQYFGPGTRLTVT.

This chain uses TRBV7-6 with TRBJ2-3; the match to TRBD2 covers 10 bases. Germline trimming cut 3 bases from V and 3 bases from J; bases unmatched to any gene: 3. CDR3 length: 15 amino acids. The germline CDR1 and CDR2 sequences are SGHVS and FNYEAQ. The CDR3 is CASSFISGGTDTQYF. The DNA for the CDR3 is TGTGCCAGCAGCTTTATTAGCGGGGGGACAGATACGCAGTATTTT.

This clone appeared a single time. The rearrangement links TRBV7-2 to TRBJ1-2, with D uncertain. Germline-derived CDR1 and CDR2 are SGHTA and FQGNSA. The V and J ends lost 3 bases and 4 bases respectively, with 12 bases between them. CDR3 length: 14 residues. CDR3 bases: TGTGCCAGCAGCTTGCCCCCTAACAGCTATGGCTACACCTTC. Amino acids: CASSLPPNSYGYTF.

The V gene is TRBV7-3, the J gene TRBJ2-3, with D tentatively TRBD2 (6 bases). Trimming shortened V by 4 bases and J by 0 bases, and 11 bases separated the two germline ends. This CDR3 has 15 amino acids. The germline V gene has CDR1 SGHTA and CDR2 FQGTGA. The CDR3 coding sequence is TGTGCCAGCAGCTCCCGGGGACTCAGCACAGATACGCAGTATTTT. Its protein product is CASSSRGLSTDTQYF.